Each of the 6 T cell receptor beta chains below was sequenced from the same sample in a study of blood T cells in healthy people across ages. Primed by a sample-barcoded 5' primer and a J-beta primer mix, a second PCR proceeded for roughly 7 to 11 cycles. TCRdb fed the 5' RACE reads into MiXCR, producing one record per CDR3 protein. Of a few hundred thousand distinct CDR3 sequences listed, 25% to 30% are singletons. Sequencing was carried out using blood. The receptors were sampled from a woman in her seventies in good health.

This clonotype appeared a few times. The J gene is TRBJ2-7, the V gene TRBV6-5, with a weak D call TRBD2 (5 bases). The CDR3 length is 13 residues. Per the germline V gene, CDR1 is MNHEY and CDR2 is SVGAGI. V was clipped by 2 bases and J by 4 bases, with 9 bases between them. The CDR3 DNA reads TGTGCCAGCAGTTACCGGGGTGCTTACGAGCAGTACTTC. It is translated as CASSYRGAYEQYF.

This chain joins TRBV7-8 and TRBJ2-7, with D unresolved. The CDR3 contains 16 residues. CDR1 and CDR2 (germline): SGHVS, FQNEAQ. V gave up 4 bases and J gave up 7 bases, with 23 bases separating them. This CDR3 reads CASSSLLPGPEVEQYF. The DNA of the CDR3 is TGTGCCAGCAGCTCCCTACTTCCGGGCCCCGAGGTAGAGCAGTACTTC.

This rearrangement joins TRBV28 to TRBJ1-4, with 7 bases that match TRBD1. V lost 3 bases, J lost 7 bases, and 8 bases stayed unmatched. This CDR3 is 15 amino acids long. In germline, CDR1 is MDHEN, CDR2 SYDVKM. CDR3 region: CASSFQTGSPEKLFF. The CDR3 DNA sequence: TGTGCCAGCAGTTTCCAGACAGGGAGTCCTGAAAAACTGTTTTTT.

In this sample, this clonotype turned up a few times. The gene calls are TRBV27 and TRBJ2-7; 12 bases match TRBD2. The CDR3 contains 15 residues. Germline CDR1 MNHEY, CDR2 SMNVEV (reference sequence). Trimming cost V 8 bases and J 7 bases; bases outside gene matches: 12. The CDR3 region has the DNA TGTGCCAGCCCAACTAGCGGGAGGTTGGTTTGGGAGCAGTACTTC. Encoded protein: CASPTSGRLVWEQYF.

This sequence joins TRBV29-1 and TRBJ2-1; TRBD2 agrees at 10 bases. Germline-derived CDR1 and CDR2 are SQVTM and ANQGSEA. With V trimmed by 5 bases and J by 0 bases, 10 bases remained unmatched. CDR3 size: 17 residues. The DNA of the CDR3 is TGCAGCGTTTTCGCTCTAGCGGGAGCGACCTCCTACAATGAGCAGTTCTTC. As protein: CSVFALAGATSYNEQFF.

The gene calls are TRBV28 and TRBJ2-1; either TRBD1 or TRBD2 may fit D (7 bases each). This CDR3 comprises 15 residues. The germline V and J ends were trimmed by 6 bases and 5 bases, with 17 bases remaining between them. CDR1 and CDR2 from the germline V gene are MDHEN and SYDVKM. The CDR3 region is CASRLSGGGNNEQFF. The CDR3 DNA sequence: TGTGCCAGCAGGCTGTCAGGGGGGGGGAACAATGAGCAGTTCTTC. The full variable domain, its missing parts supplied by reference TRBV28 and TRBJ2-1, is DVKVTQSSRYLVKRTGEKVFLECVQDMDHENMFWYRQDPGLGLRLIYFSYDVKMKEKGDIPEGYSVSREKKERFSLILESASTNQTSMYLCASRLSGGGNNEQFFGPGTRLTVL.